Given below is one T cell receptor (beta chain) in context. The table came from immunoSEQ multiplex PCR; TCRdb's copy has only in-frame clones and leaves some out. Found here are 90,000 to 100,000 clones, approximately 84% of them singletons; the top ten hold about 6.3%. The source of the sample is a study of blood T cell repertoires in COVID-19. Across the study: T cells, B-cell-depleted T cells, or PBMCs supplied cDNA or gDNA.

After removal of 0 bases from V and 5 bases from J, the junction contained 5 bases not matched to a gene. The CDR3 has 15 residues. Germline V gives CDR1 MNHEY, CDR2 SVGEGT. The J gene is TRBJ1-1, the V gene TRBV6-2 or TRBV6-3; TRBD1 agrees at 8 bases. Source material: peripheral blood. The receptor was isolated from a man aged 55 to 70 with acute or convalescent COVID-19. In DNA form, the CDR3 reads TGTGCCAGCAGTTACTCCGGGACAGGAGGGACTGAAGCTTTCTTT. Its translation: CASSYSGTGGTEAFF.